The 12 T cell receptor beta chains below come from one sample, sequenced in a study of T cells in women clearing cervical HPV infection. The data were produced by immunoSEQ multiplex PCR, yet TCRdb's version contains in-frame clones alone and is incomplete. In total, the table holds fewer than 35,000 clones. Input material: blood buffy coat. These receptors all stem from a woman aged 18 to 69 with a cervical HPV16 infection that either progressed to CIN3+ or cleared (not recorded which).

Remarks on this clone: The CDR3 goes on 3 residues after the read ends, and that part is filled in from the germline J gene. V gene TRBV7-3 combines with J gene TRBJ2-2, with TRBD1 identical over 9 bases. CDR3 length equals 15 residues. V shed 5 bases, J shed 7 bases, and the junction held 8 bases outside the gene matches. Per germline, CDR1 SGHTA and CDR2 FQGTGA. Partial CDR3 DNA: TGTGCCAGCAGCCGGGACAGGGATAGTAACGGGGAG. Protein sequence: CASSRDRDSNGE. The complete CDR3 protein is CASSRDRDSNGELFF.

Details on this clone: The read terminates 3 residues ahead of where the CDR3 ends, so the germline J gene completes it. The V and J genes are TRBV5-1 and TRBJ2-2; 11 bases line up with TRBD1. The CDR3 spans 15 residues. The V gene end was trimmed by 7 bases and the J gene end by 2 bases; junction bases not matched to a gene: 4. Germline V gene sequence: CDR1 SGHRS, CDR2 YFSETQ. Incomplete CDR3 DNA: TGCGCCAGCTCATGGACAGGGGGCAACACCGGGGAG. Translated, it gives CASSWTGGNTGE. In full, the CDR3 reads CASSWTGGNTGELFF.

Points on this clone: The read terminates 3 residues ahead of where the CDR3 ends, so the germline J gene completes it. The chain links TRBV14 to TRBJ1-1, with D unresolved. The germline gives CDR1 SGHDN, CDR2 FVKESK. The CDR3 spans 19 residues. Trimming pared 0 bases from V and 5 bases from J, leaving 25 bases between. The CDR3 DNA, read in part, is TGTGCCAGCAGCCAAGATTTCGGCCGCCCTGGGCAGGAGAGTACTGAA. This encodes CASSQDFGRPGQESTE. The whole CDR3 sequence reads CASSQDFGRPGQESTEAFF. Filled out from reference TRBV14 and TRBJ1-1, the complete variable domain reads EAGVTQFPSHSVIEKGQTVTLRCDPISGHDNLYWYRRVMGKEIKFLLHFVKESKQDESGMPNNRFLAERTGGTYSTLKVQPAELEDSGVYFCASSQDFGRPGQESTEAFFGQGTRLTVV.

This clone registers medium-sized by frequency. Coverage ceases 3 residues before the CDR3 finishes, and the germline J gene fills in the end. The chain employs TRBV14 and TRBJ2-3; D uncertain. Germline values: CDR1 SGHDN, CDR2 FVKESK. This CDR3 has 11 amino acids. V was trimmed by 3 bases and J by 6 bases, leaving 4 bases between them. Incomplete CDR3 DNA: TGTGCCAGCAGCCATTCTGATACG. Translated, it gives CASSHSDT. The entire CDR3 sequence reads CASSHSDTQYF.

On this clone itself: The CDR3 goes on 3 residues after the read ends, and that part is filled in from the germline J gene. V usage is TRBV5-4 and J usage is TRBJ2-1, with 8 bases identical to TRBD2. After removal of 0 bases from V and 4 bases from J, the junction contained 3 bases not matched to a gene. Germline CDR1 reads SGHNT; CDR2 reads YYREEE (reference sequence). The CDR3 extends over 15 amino acids. The CDR3 DNA, read in part, is TGTGCCAGCAGCTTGGGGCGGGAGGTTTACAATGAG. Protein product: CASSLGREVYNE. The full-length CDR3 reads as CASSLGREVYNEQFF.

To note about this clone: Read data end 3 residues before the CDR3 end; the end is taken from the germline J gene. The rearrangement uses TRBV11-3 and TRBJ2-1; 8 bases fit TRBD1. In germline, CDR1 is SGHNT, CDR2 YENEEA. The CDR3 is 14 residues long. V shed 6 bases and J 5 bases; nucleotides not matched to a gene: 6. The CDR3 bases that were read are TGTGCCAGCAGTCCGGACAGGGAAAACAATGAG. Amino acid sequence: CASSPDRENNE. The entire CDR3 is CASSPDRENNEQFF.

About this clone: The read ends 3 residues shy of where the CDR3 ends; the end is completed using the germline J gene. The genes are TRBV19 and TRBJ1-3, with D tentatively TRBD1 (6 bases). The germline V and J ends were trimmed by 5 bases and 4 bases, with 15 bases remaining between them. Germline V gene data show CDR1 as LNHDA and CDR2 as SQIVND (reference sequence). This CDR3 is 15 amino acids long. The part of the CDR3 DNA that was read is TGTGCCAGTAGTGGCAGGGGAGTGGCAGGAAACACC. It translates to CASSGRGVAGNT. The full CDR3 sequence reads CASSGRGVAGNTIYF.

Concerning this clone: Coverage ceases 3 residues before the CDR3 finishes, and the germline J gene fills in the end. V gene TRBV2 combines with J gene TRBJ2-1; D remains ambiguous. Trimming took off 4 bases at V and 8 bases at J, with 6 bases between the two ends. CDR1 and CDR2 (germline): SNHLY, FYNNEI. The CDR3 runs 11 residues. CDR3 sequence reads: CASSVFDEQFF. Partial CDR3 DNA: TGTGCCAGCAGTGTCTTCGATGAG.

As concerns this clone: The sequence runs out 3 residues before the end of the CDR3; the remainder is reconstructed from the germline J gene. V and J are TRBV19 and TRBJ2-3; D call uncertain. Germline CDR1 reads LNHDA; CDR2 reads SQIVND (reference sequence). The CDR3 consists of 13 residues. V was shortened by 6 bases and J by 2 bases, with 9 bases between the two germline ends. CDR3 residues: CASSQGFTDTQYF. The CDR3 DNA, read in part, is TGTGCCAGTAGCCAAGGCTTCACAGATACG.

Concerning this clone itself: Sequencing ends 3 residues short of the CDR3 end; the germline J gene provides the rest. The gene calls are TRBV19 and TRBJ1-2, with D unclear. The germline V gene has CDR1 LNHDA and CDR2 SQIVND (reference sequence). This CDR3 comprises 13 residues. The part of the CDR3 DNA that was read is TGTGCCAGTAGCTTCGGCGGGAGCAATGAC. Protein: CASSFGGSND. The full CDR3 protein reads CASSFGGSNDYTF.

CDR3 DNA, as far as it was read: TGCAGCGTCGTAGGGACAGGGTCCAACTACAATGAG. This sequence encodes CSVVGTGSNYNE. The entire CDR3 reads CSVVGTGSNYNEQFF. J is TRBJ2-1 and V is TRBV29-1; 9 nucleotides match TRBD1. The read gets to within 3 residues of the CDR3 end, and the germline J gene fills in the rest. The V and J ends lost 6 bases and 3 bases, in that order; junction bases with no gene match: 9. The germline gives CDR1 SQVTM, CDR2 ANQGSEA. The CDR3 has 15 amino acids.

Note on this clone: The observed sequence ends 3 residues before the CDR3 terminus, with the missing tail filled in from the germline J gene. This chain links TRBV20-1 with TRBJ2-3; possibly TRBD2 for D (5 bases). CDR1 DFQATT and CDR2 SNEGSKA come from the germline V gene (reference sequence). The V gene lost 0 bases and the J gene lost 0 bases, with 10 bases spanning the gap. This CDR3 spans 15 amino acids. CDR3: CSARDFSVSTDTQYF. The CDR3 bases that were read are TGCAGTGCTAGAGATTTTAGCGTTAGCACAGATACG.